These 16 T cell receptor beta chains came from one sample sequenced in a study of blood T cell repertoires in COVID-19 (TCRdb year 2020). The library was obtained by the immunoSEQ multiplex PCR assay. TCRdb carries this immuneACCESS record with in-frame sequences only. Its versions omit some clonotypes, under half of them owing to an unresolved V gene in the studies checked, with the rest unexplained. This sample comprises fewer than 300,000 clones, less than 90% of them detected only once. Jointly, the top ten make up under 3% of the sample. The sample consisted of peripheral blood. Receptor source: a woman in her sixties or seventies with active or convalescent COVID-19.

The chain couples TRBV12-3 or TRBV12-4 to TRBJ1-2, with TRBD1 matching 9 bases. There are 13 residues in the CDR3. With V trimmed by 6 bases and J by 7 bases, 6 bases remained unmatched. DNA of the CDR3: TGTGCCAGCAGCTCTACAGGGGGCCGTGGCTACACCTTC. Protein sequence: CASSSTGGRGYTF.

The chain uses TRBV6-6 and TRBJ2-7; D is unclear. The ends were cut back, 5 bases at V and 4 bases at J, with 12 bases in the middle. The CDR3 consists of 13 residues. Germline CDR1 is MNHNY and CDR2 is SVGAGI (reference sequence). The CDR3 DNA sequence: TGTGCCAGCAGTAACGCGCCGACTTACGAGCAGTACTTC. Encoded protein: CASSNAPTYEQYF.

In regard to this clone: Other DNA sequences in the sample encode the same CDR3. V and J are TRBV7-9 and TRBJ2-5; D not resolved. This CDR3 has 11 residues. Trimming cost V 5 bases and J 5 bases, with 6 bases left between them. Germline V CDR1 and CDR2: SEHNR, FQNEAQ (reference sequence). The CDR3 DNA sequence: TGTGCCAGCAGCCCCCAGGAGACCCAGTACTTC. Protein: CASSPQETQYF.

The chain joins TRBV30 to TRBJ2-3, with 11 bases that match TRBD2. The CDR3 is 14 residues long. The germline V gene has CDR1 GTSNPN and CDR2 SVGIG (reference sequence). J was trimmed by 1 base and V by 3 bases; bases with no gene match: 0. In nucleotides, the CDR3 is TGTGCCTGGAGACTAGCGGGGGGCACAGATACGCAGTATTTT. It yields the protein CAWRLAGGTDTQYF. The whole variable domain, remainder taken from reference TRBV30 and TRBJ2-3, is SQTIHQWPATLVQPVGSPLSLECTVEGTSNPNLYWYRQAAGRGLQLLFYSVGIGQISSEVPQNLSASRPQDRQFILSSKKLLLSDSGFYLCAWRLAGGTDTQYFGPGTRLTVL.

The rearrangement joins TRBV30 to TRBJ1-1; 9 nucleotides match TRBD1. Trimming cost V 3 bases and J 5 bases; bases outside gene matches: 13. Germline CDR1 and CDR2: GTSNPN and SVGIG (reference sequence). The CDR3 runs 16 residues. The DNA of the CDR3 is TGTGCCTGGAGCCACGTTACAGGGGGCGCCGGGACTGAAGCTTTCTTT. The encoded protein is CAWSHVTGGAGTEAFF. Filled out from reference TRBV30 and TRBJ1-1, the complete variable domain reads SQTIHQWPATLVQPVGSPLSLECTVEGTSNPNLYWYRQAAGRGLQLLFYSVGIGQISSEVPQNLSASRPQDRQFILSSKKLLLSDSGFYLCAWSHVTGGAGTEAFFGQGTRLTVV.

The V call is TRBV3-1 (or the pseudogene TRBV3-2), the J call TRBJ1-1, with D unresolved. Germline V gene data show CDR1 as LGHDT and CDR2 as YNNKEL (reference sequence). The V end was cut by 4 bases, the J end by 5 bases, with 11 bases between. This CDR3 has 13 residues. The CDR3 loop reads CASSLWEETEAFF. In DNA, the CDR3 is TGTGCCAGCAGCCTTTGGGAGGAAACTGAAGCTTTCTTT.

V is TRBV28 and J is TRBJ2-7; D is ambiguous. Trimming cost V 8 bases and J 0 bases, with 11 bases left between them. CDR1 MDHEN and CDR2 SYDVKM come from the germline V gene. This CDR3 has 13 residues. CDR3 sequence (DNA): TGTGCCAGCGTCGGGTGGAGCTCCTACGAGCAGTACTTC. It translates to CASVGWSSYEQYF.

The chain carries TRBV6-2 or TRBV6-3 and TRBJ1-2; the D gene is possibly TRBD1 (6 bases). From germline, CDR1 is MNHEY and CDR2 SVGEGT. V gave up 1 base and J gave up 1 base, with 10 bases separating them. This CDR3 has 15 amino acids. CDR3 sequence reads: CASSYWDKINYGYTF. The CDR3 region has the DNA TGTGCCAGCAGTTACTGGGACAAGATTAACTATGGCTACACCTTC.

V gene TRBV28 combines with J gene TRBJ2-7; D is uncertain. The V end was cut by 2 bases, the J end by 4 bases, with 6 bases between. The CDR3 is 12 residues long. Per germline, CDR1 MDHEN and CDR2 SYDVKM. DNA for the CDR3: TGTGCCAGCAGTTTAACAAGATACGAGCAGTACTTC. It is translated as CASSLTRYEQYF.

The V call is TRBV10-1, the J call TRBJ1-5, with 9 bases fitting TRBD1. Per the germline V gene, CDR1 is WNHNN and CDR2 is SYGVQD (reference sequence). The J segment lost 4 bases and the V segment lost 5 bases, leaving 15 bases of the junction unmatched. The CDR3 is 18 residues long. As DNA, the CDR3 is TGCGCCAGCAGTAAGTACAGGGGGCCCTATATTGGGAATCAGCCCCAGCATTTT. Residues: CASSKYRGPYIGNQPQHF.

CDR3 sequence reads: CASSLVGTAVGNTIYF. Here the CDR3 DNA reads TGCGCCAGCAGCTTGGTAGGGACAGCGGTTGGAAACACCATATATTTT. The V and J genes are TRBV5-1 and TRBJ1-3; 7 positions agree with TRBD1. The germline gives CDR1 SGHRS, CDR2 YFSETQ. V lost 0 bases to trimming and J lost 3 bases; unmatched junction nucleotides: 6. The CDR3 has 16 amino acids.

The sample holds one count of this clone. The rearrangement uses TRBV4-2 and TRBJ1-2; 9 nucleotides align to TRBD1. Germline V gives CDR1 LGHNA, CDR2 YNFKEQ. This CDR3 is built from 17 residues. The V and J ends lost 3 bases and 4 bases, in that order; junction bases with no gene match: 12. Here the CDR3 DNA reads TGTGCCAGCAGCCAGGACTCCTTAACAGGGGGCATCTATGGCTACACCTTC. This encodes CASSQDSLTGGIYGYTF.

The CDR3 spells CASSITENTEAFF. The CDR3 DNA reads as TGTGCCAGCTCAATTACAGAGAACACTGAAGCTTTCTTT. The chain links TRBV18 to TRBJ1-1; D unclear. V lost 5 bases, J lost 1 base, and 8 bases lay in between. Germline assignment: CDR1 KGHSH and CDR2 LQKENI. CDR3 length equals 13 residues.

V is TRBV5-1 and J is TRBJ2-2, with D perhaps TRBD2 (6 bases). V was shortened by 0 bases and J by 4 bases, with 10 bases between the two germline ends. The CDR3 consists of 15 residues. Germline lookup yields CDR1 SGHRS and CDR2 YFSETQ. Here the CDR3 DNA reads TGCGCCAGCAGCTTGGCGGGAGAGAGCACCGGGGAGCTGTTTTTT. It translates to CASSLAGESTGELFF.

This chain links TRBV4-1 with TRBJ2-3; 9 bases are a match to TRBD1. CDR3 length: 16 amino acids. Germline CDR1 is MGHRA and CDR2 is YSYEKL. V shed 1 base and J 5 bases; nucleotides not matched to a gene: 7. DNA of the CDR3: TGCGCCAGCAGCCAAGCTCTTGGACAGGGGAAAGATACGCAGTATTTT. This encodes CASSQALGQGKDTQYF.

This chain joins TRBV19 and TRBJ2-7, with D perhaps TRBD2 (7 bases). Per the germline V gene, CDR1 is LNHDA and CDR2 is SQIVND (reference sequence). The CDR3 has 20 amino acids. V was pared by 1 base and J by 2 bases, with 27 bases between. CDR3 residues: CASSIGGGGERFRPPYEQYF. CDR3 sequence (DNA): TGTGCCAGTAGTATAGGGGGGGGCGGGGAGCGCTTCAGACCGCCCTACGAGCAGTACTTC.